This T cell receptor (beta chain) originates from a study of blood T cell repertoires in COVID-19. In the study overall: Specimens from acute and convalescent COVID-19 originated in the United States, Italy and Spain. The cDNA or gDNA used as material had been derived from T cells, B-cell-depleted T cells, or PBMCs.

Germline CDR1 reads LGHDT; CDR2 reads YNNKEL (reference sequence). CDR3 size: 18 residues. Deletions cut 5 bases from V and 0 bases from J, with 20 bases between. The authors' processing: From reference gene primer amplification, estimates of nucleated cell counts were derived. TCRdb's copy holds only in-frame clones and misses some; the assay was immunoSEQ multiplex PCR. The V and J calls and clone size were taken over from that table, and D and trimming were inferred from the DNA. The data hold about 40,000 clones, with approximately 80% observed a single time. The sequence was obtained from a woman aged 60-70 years with acute or convalescent COVID-19. Sequences were obtained from peripheral blood. V gene TRBV3-1 (or the pseudogene TRBV3-2) combines with J gene TRBJ1-5; D is perhaps TRBD1 (5 bases). CDR3 sequence reads: CASSEGVFGSFSNQPQHF. CDR3 nucleotide sequence: TGTGCCAGCAGCGAAGGGGTTTTCGGGAGCTTTAGCAATCAGCCCCAGCATTTT.